The entry below describes one T cell receptor beta chain. This sample was taken from a study of blood T cell repertoires in COVID-19. Study as a whole: Acute-phase and convalescent COVID-19 samples originated in the United States, Italy and Spain. PBMCs, B-cell-depleted T cells, or T cells provided the cDNA or gDNA that made up the material.

This table comes from immunoSEQ multiplex PCR, and its TCRdb copy is limited to in-frame clones, with some not included. The sample comprises about 180,000 clones, 75% to 85% of which are singletons, and over 12% rests with the top ten. The CDR3 loop spans 19 amino acids. The V gene lost 0 bases and the J gene lost 5 bases, with 25 bases spanning the gap. Clinical history as reported by participants underpinned cohort assignment. This sequence originates from a man in his fifties or sixties who had recovered from COVID-19. The source material was PBMCs or T cells enriched from blood (not recorded which). The chain combines TRBV23-1 with TRBJ1-1, with D maybe TRBD1 (5 bases). TRBV23-1 is assigned to the ORF class and has an uncertain function. The CDR3 protein is CASSQSRTPSGDKGTEAFF. The CDR3 DNA is TGCGCCAGCAGTCAATCGAGGACACCAAGTGGGGATAAGGGAACTGAAGCTTTCTTT.